The clone carrying this T cell receptor beta chain was recorded at least ten times. V gave up 2 bases and J gave up 3 bases, with 5 bases separating them. CDR3 length: 13 residues. Germline CDR1 MNHNS, CDR2 SASEGT. The TCR library protocol was used to attach unique molecular identifiers. These identifiers were attached to individual cDNA molecules. TCRdb analysed the 5' RACE reads with MiXCR anew, one entry per CDR3 protein. The data hold more than 65,000 distinct CDR3 sequences, with roughly an eighth observed a single time. The data stem from a study of early T cells in non-severe SARS-CoV-2 infection.

This chain joins TRBV6-1 and TRBJ1-5; D ambiguous. This clonotype originated in an adult who was a healthcare worker with PCR-confirmed SARS-CoV-2 infection or an uninfected control (not recorded which). Material: whole blood. This CDR3 is CASSEQVNQPQHF. The CDR3 bases are TGTGCCAGCAGTGAACAGGTCAATCAGCCCCAGCATTTT.